Below, 13 T cell receptor beta chains from the same sample are listed, as sequenced in a study of T cells in Graves' hyperthyroidism and ophthalmopathy. The source material, RNA transcripts, was used to amplify TCR beta CDR3 regions. First-round RT-PCR targeting the TCR CDR3 was performed with the HTBI primer set. Each CDR3 protein gets one entry after TCRdb re-called the multiplex PCR reads with MiXCR. The sample holds 300,000 to 450,000 distinct CDR3 sequences, 13% seen once. Sequencing was done on a sample of blood. The receptors originated from a man aged 25-45 years with Graves' hyperthyroidism that later progressed to Graves' ophthalmopathy.

The gene calls are TRBV5-1 and TRBJ2-7, with 16 bases fitting TRBD2. Losses at the gene ends were 5 bases for V and 5 bases for J; bases not matched to a gene: 4. The CDR3 is 15 amino acids. Germline assignment: CDR1 SGHRS and CDR2 YFSETQ. The CDR3 protein is CASRGTSGGAHEQYF. The CDR3 region has the DNA TGCGCCAGCAGGGGGACTAGCGGGGGGGCCCACGAGCAGTACTTC. Looking up the rest from reference TRBV5-1 and TRBJ2-7 gives the full variable domain: KAGVTQTPRYLIKTRGQQVTLSCSPISGHRSVSWYQQTPGQGLQFLFEYFSETQRNKGNFPGRFSGRQFSNSRSEMNVSTLELGDSALYLCASRGTSGGAHEQYFGPGTRLTVT.

This clonotype has just one count. The chain uses TRBV30 and TRBJ2-1, with TRBD1 identical over 7 bases. This CDR3 region has 17 residues. From germline, CDR1 is GTSNPN and CDR2 SVGIG (reference sequence). V was pared by 1 base and J by 4 bases, with 13 bases of the junction left unmatched. This CDR3 reads CAWSDPLLYRGYNEQFF. The DNA of the CDR3 is TGTGCCTGGAGTGACCCCCTGCTATACAGGGGATACAATGAGCAGTTCTTC.

This clonotype has at least ten counts. V gene TRBV18 combines with J gene TRBJ2-5; perhaps TRBD1 as D (6 bases). The length of the CDR3 is 14 residues. Germline lookup yields CDR1 KGHSH and CDR2 LQKENI. Trimming stripped 3 bases from V and 1 base from J, with 9 bases between. CDR3 sequence (DNA): TGTGCCAGCTCACCGCAGGGGCTCCAAGAGACCCAGTACTTC. Translating it yields CASSPQGLQETQYF.

This clonotype was counted only a few times. A read error may produce the germline difference seen at one junction end. The rearrangement joins TRBV29-1 to TRBJ1-1; D gene uncertain. CDR1 is SQVTM, CDR2 ANQGSEA, per germline. The CDR3 is made up of 12 amino acids. The CDR3 sequence: CGVLYGDTEAFF. CDR3 nucleotide sequence: TGCGGCGTTTTGTACGGGGACACTGAAGCTTTCTTT.

Written as DNA, the CDR3 is TGCAGCGTTCGCTTGGACAGGGATAACTATGGCTACACCTTC. It is translated as CSVRLDRDNYGYTF. This chain links TRBV29-1 with TRBJ1-2, with TRBD1 matching 8 bases. The J segment lost 1 base and the V segment lost 5 bases, leaving 6 bases of the junction unmatched. The CDR3 contains 14 residues. CDR1 SQVTM and CDR2 ANQGSEA come from the germline V gene.

J is TRBJ1-5 and V is TRBV7-2; perhaps TRBD1 as D (6 bases). The CDR3 is 16 amino acids. Trimming shortened V by 5 bases and J by 0 bases, and 14 bases separated the two germline ends. Germline loops: CDR1 SGHTA, CDR2 FQGNSA. The CDR3 nucleotides are TGTGCCAGCAGCCGGGACAAACTAAATAGCAATCAGCCCCAGCATTTT. The encoded protein is CASSRDKLNSNQPQHF.

This clonotype was counted many times. The chain recombines TRBV7-6 with TRBJ2-3, with D possibly being TRBD2 (5 bases). V was clipped by 1 base and J by 5 bases, with 16 bases between them. The germline CDR1 and CDR2 sequences are SGHVS and FNYEAQ. CDR3 length: 16 amino acids. CDR3 nucleotides: TGTGCCAGCAGCTTAGGTCCTGGGAGCCGCGGAGATACGCAGTATTTT. Translated: CASSLGPGSRGDTQYF.

V and J are TRBV4-1 and TRBJ1-4; a weak D match, TRBD1 (5 bases). The CDR3 has 13 amino acids. The germline V and J ends were trimmed by 5 bases and 6 bases, with 10 bases remaining between them. Germline V gene lookup returns CDR1 MGHRA and CDR2 YSYEKL. The CDR3 DNA sequence: TGCGCCAGCAGCACGGGGGGTTATGAAAAACTGTTTTTT. This translates into CASSTGGYEKLFF.

This clonotype was counted only a few times. J is TRBJ2-5 and V is TRBV13; no definite D call. Germline V gene sequence: CDR1 PRHDT, CDR2 FYEKMQ (reference sequence). V lost 7 bases and J 3 bases, leaving 12 bases between the germline ends. The CDR3 has 13 amino acids. The CDR3 is CASTLKGKETQYF. CDR3 nucleotides: TGTGCCAGCACCCTAAAGGGAAAAGAGACCCAGTACTTC.

This clonotype was picked up many times. Here the CDR3 DNA reads TGTGCCAGCAGCTTACCAAGGGGGGTTTACAATGAGCAGTTCTTC. Translated, it gives CASSLPRGVYNEQFF. This chain joins TRBV11-3 and TRBJ2-1; possibly TRBD1 or TRBD2 for D (6 bases each). CDR1 and CDR2 from the germline V gene are SGHNT and YENEEA. The CDR3 extends over 15 amino acids. Trimming cost V 2 bases and J 4 bases, with 12 bases left between them.

In this sample, this clonotype turned up many times. This rearrangement joins TRBV7-8 to TRBJ1-1; D gene ambiguous. V lost 3 bases to trimming and J lost 3 bases, with 17 bases between them. CDR3 length: 16 residues. CDR1 and CDR2 (germline): SGHVS, FQNEAQ. For the CDR3, the DNA is TGTGCCAGCAGCTTTCTTACCCGGGTGATGGACACTGAAGCTTTCTTT. Its translation: CASSFLTRVMDTEAFF.

The table lists this clonotype with many counts. The chain is built from TRBV5-1 and TRBJ2-1; D is unresolved. Germline V lookup: CDR1 SGHRS, CDR2 YFSETQ. The CDR3 consists of 11 residues. Trimming left V 0 bases short and J 8 bases short, with 3 bases between. CDR3 nucleotide sequence: TGCGCCAGCAGCTTGGTAGATGAGCAGTTCTTC. Translating gives CASSLVDEQFF.

This clonotype was observed a handful of times. This sequence joins TRBV29-1 and TRBJ2-3; D is unresolved. V lost 3 bases and J lost 0, with 13 bases in between. The CDR3 has 15 residues. Germline V gene sequence: CDR1 SQVTM, CDR2 ANQGSEA. The CDR3 coding sequence is TGCAGCGTTGACCTCGGCCCCGGCAGCACAGATACGCAGTATTTT. This sequence encodes CSVDLGPGSTDTQYF.